These 10 T cell receptor beta chains came from one sample sequenced in a study of breast tumors, draining lymph nodes, adjacent tissues listed by TCRdb under 2016. Lymph node samples came from the axillary draining lymph nodes of breast cancer patients. The library was produced with multiplex PCR. Instrument on record: Illumina HiSeq 2000. TCRdb reanalyzed the raw reads on its own, using fastp at Q25 for trimming and MiXCR for clone calling, and kept in-frame beta chains. Rows are combined by CDR3 protein, so each entry shows the most common genes and DNA. The sample has more than 200,000 distinct CDR3 sequences on record, about 30% of them singletons. Roughly 1.3% of the sample belongs to the ten largest clones. Sequenced sample: axillary lymph node tissue. Receptors were obtained from a female donor with breast cancer. Some clones in this sample may be carry-over from other donors' samples.

The sample holds a few counts of this clonotype. A much bigger clone sits one base away, suggesting this may be a read error. The missing conserved phenylalanine or tryptophan at the end of this CDR3 makes a read error likely. This rearrangement joins TRBV7-6 to TRBJ2-7, with 10 bases fitting TRBD1. The germline V gene has CDR1 SGHVS and CDR2 FNYEAQ. This CDR3 spans 14 amino acids. The trim removed 5 bases at V and 2 bases at J, leaving 3 bases unmatched. The CDR3 sequence: CASSRGTGAYEQYL. CDR3 in DNA: TGTGCCAGCAGCCGCGGGACAGGGGCCTACGAGCAGTACCTC.

In the case of this clonotype: The junction differs from germline at one of its ends, possibly a read error. V is TRBV20-1 and J is TRBJ2-6, with 9 bases identical to TRBD1. CDR1 DFQATT and CDR2 SNEGSKA come from the germline V gene (reference sequence). This CDR3 comprises 17 residues. CDR3 sequence: CSARPPWTGAGAKVLTF. CDR3 in DNA: TGCAGTGCTAGGCCCCCCTGGACAGGGGCGGGGGCCAAGGTCCTGACTTTC.

Many counts were recorded for this clonotype. This rearrangement joins TRBV6-5 to TRBJ2-3, with a weak D call TRBD1 (6 bases). The CDR3 loop spans 15 amino acids. V was cut by 2 bases and J by 5 bases, with 14 bases left in between. Germline-derived CDR1 and CDR2 are MNHEY and SVGAGI. Here the CDR3 DNA reads TGTGCCAGCAGTTACGGTGGGACAAGGCTAGATACGCAGTATTTT. Protein product: CASSYGGTRLDTQYF.

This clonotype was seen at least ten times. The V and J genes are TRBV5-1 and TRBJ2-1; maybe TRBD2 (6 bases). The germline V and J ends were trimmed by 3 bases and 5 bases, with 18 bases remaining between them. Germline V gene data show CDR1 as SGHRS and CDR2 as YFSETQ. This CDR3 region has 16 residues. For the CDR3, the DNA is TGCGCCAGCAGCTCTCTCCGGGACTGGAAAAACAATGAGCAGTTCTTC. Its translation: CASSSLRDWKNNEQFF.

This clonotype was detected many times. The rearrangement joins TRBV7-2 to TRBJ2-7, with D perhaps matching TRBD1 or TRBD2 (6 bases each). There are 16 residues in the CDR3. Trimming removed 5 bases at V and 5 bases at J, with 22 bases between. CDR1 and CDR2 (germline): SGHTA, FQGNSA. This CDR3 reads CASSQGGTGFRNEQYF. The CDR3 nucleotides read TGTGCCAGCAGCCAAGGGGGGACGGGATTTCGCAACGAGCAGTACTTC.

This clonotype showed up just a few times. A much larger clone is a single base away; this may be a read error. The chain employs TRBV5-1 and TRBJ2-3; perhaps TRBD1 as D (6 bases). This CDR3 is 15 amino acids long. The germline gives CDR1 SGHRS, CDR2 YFSETQ. CDR3: CASTQTGHSTGTQYF. DNA for the CDR3: TGCGCCAGCACCCAGACGGGACATAGCACAGGTACGCAGTATTTT.

Details on this clonotype: This may stem from a read error, because a much larger clone lies one nucleotide away. This chain connects TRBV20-1 to TRBJ1-2; no firm D call. This CDR3 comprises 12 residues. The germline V gene encodes CDR1 DFQATT and CDR2 SNEGSKA (reference sequence). Trimming removed 0 bases at V and 13 bases at J, with 15 bases between. The CDR3 region is CSARDSAYDSTF. DNA of the CDR3: TGCAGTGCTAGAGATAGCGCCTATGACTCCACCTTC.

This clonotype has a count of ten or more. This sequence joins TRBV11-3 and TRBJ2-7; 12 nucleotides line up with TRBD2. The CDR3 covers 18 residues. Losses at the gene ends were 2 bases for V and 4 bases for J; bases not matched to a gene: 12. Germline V gives CDR1 SGHNT, CDR2 YENEEA. The chain's CDR3 is CASSLSPPLAGGPYEQYF. CDR3 DNA: TGTGCCAGCAGCTTAAGCCCACCTCTAGCGGGAGGGCCGTACGAGCAGTACTTC.

The chain's CDR3 is CASDAGTHRNEQYF. CDR3 bases: TGTGCTAGTGATGCCGGGACACATCGGAACGAGCAGTACTTC. The V and J genes are TRBV12-5 and TRBJ2-7, with a weak D call TRBD1 (6 bases). This CDR3 is 14 amino acids long. V lost 7 bases and J 5 bases, leaving 18 bases between the germline ends. Germline CDR1 LGHNT, CDR2 FRNRAP.

In regard to this clonotype: A much larger clone lies a single base off, so this may be a read error. The rearrangement joins TRBV6-1 to TRBJ2-7; TRBD2 matches at 8 bases. Per the germline V gene, CDR1 is MNHNS and CDR2 is SASEGT. CDR3 size: 14 residues. V gave up 5 bases and J gave up 4 bases; unmatched junction bases: 7. The CDR3 is CASSPASGSYEQYF. The CDR3 coding sequence is TGTGCCAGCAGTCCTGCCAGCGGGAGTTACGAGCAGTACTTC.